The clone carrying this TCR beta chain was recorded at least ten times. This entry is derived from a study of T cells in Graves' hyperthyroidism and ophthalmopathy. V was shortened by 7 bases and J by 5 bases, with 17 bases between the two germline ends. The CDR3 spans 14 residues. In making diagnoses, clinical symptoms, serum thyroxine and TRAb, thyroid ultrasound and orbital computed tomography were all used. RNA transcripts yielded amplified TCR beta CDR3 regions. Using the HTBI primer set, a first-round RT-PCR was run on the TCR CDR3. TCRdb re-derived calls from the multiplex PCR reads in MiXCR, one entry per CDR3 protein. Of approximately 610,000 distinct CDR3 sequences in the sample, around 17% were seen once.

Material: blood. The chain joins TRBV12-3 or TRBV12-4 to TRBJ2-5; unclear D gene. This receptor was obtained from a young woman with Graves' hyperthyroidism. CDR3 region: CASTISGSKETQYF. In DNA, the CDR3 is TGTGCCAGCACCATTTCTGGGTCTAAGGAGACCCAGTACTTC.